This TCR beta chain is from a study of blood T cells in healthy people across ages. This CDR3 spans 15 amino acids. Losses at the gene ends were 1 base for V and 8 bases for J; bases not matched to a gene: 6. Germline V CDR1 and CDR2: SEHNR, FQNEAQ (reference sequence). Donors were healthy Caucasian individuals from Russia aged about 6 to 90. A sample-barcoded 5' primer and a J-beta primer mix were used in a second PCR of about 7 to 12 cycles. TCRdb re-analysed the 5' RACE reads in MiXCR, keeping a single row per CDR3 protein. The repertoire holds roughly 1.7 million distinct CDR3 sequences, with roughly 32% as singletons.

The material sequenced was blood. The sequence was obtained from a woman aged 25 to 39 in good health. The rearrangement joins TRBV7-9 to TRBJ2-1, with 9 bases that match TRBD2. The DNA for the CDR3 is TGTGCCAGCAGCTTAGATGGCGGGGGGGCTTATGAGCAGTTCTTC. As protein: CASSLDGGGAYEQFF. Based on the CDR3 plus reference TRBV7-9 and TRBJ2-1, the full variable domain is DTGVSQNPRHKITKRGQNVTFRCDPISEHNRLYWYRQTLGQGPEFLTYFQNEAQLEKSRLLSDRFSAERPKGSFSTLEIQRTEQGDSAMYLCASSLDGGGAYEQFFGPGTRLTVL.